This section outlines one TCR beta chain sequence together with its context. Its matching antigen is unknown. The entry originates in a study of shared clonotypes between healthy human individuals. Across the whole study: The donor group consisted of two women and a few men, aged 18 to 49. Study-level points and caveats: Depth of sequencing was expected to influence donor clonotype sharing.

Assay used: immunoSEQ multiplex PCR; TCRdb lists only in-frame clones, some missing. The table includes some 500,000 clones, around 96% detected once. V shed 2 bases and J 0 bases; nucleotides not matched to a gene: 5. This CDR3 comprises 16 residues. Germline V gene data show CDR1 as KGHSH and CDR2 as LQKENI. CD4+ cells were split into CD45RA+ naive and CD45RA-negative memory subsets. This TCR came from a woman aged 25-40 years in good health. This sequence joins TRBV18 and TRBJ2-3; the match to TRBD1 covers 7 bases. Sequencing input: naive CD4+ T cells sorted from blood. Subset indicated: CD45RA+ positively selected. The CDR3, as DNA: TGTGCCAGCTCACCAGAGACAGGGTACAGCACAGATACGCAGTATTTT. This encodes CASSPETGYSTDTQYF. The full variable domain, rest sourced from reference TRBV18 and TRBJ2-3, is NAGVMQNPRHLVRRRGQEARLRCSPMKGHSHVYWYRQLPEEGLKFMVYLQKENIIDESGMPKERFSAEFPKEGPSILRIQQVVRGDSAAYFCASSPETGYSTDTQYFGPGTRLTVL.